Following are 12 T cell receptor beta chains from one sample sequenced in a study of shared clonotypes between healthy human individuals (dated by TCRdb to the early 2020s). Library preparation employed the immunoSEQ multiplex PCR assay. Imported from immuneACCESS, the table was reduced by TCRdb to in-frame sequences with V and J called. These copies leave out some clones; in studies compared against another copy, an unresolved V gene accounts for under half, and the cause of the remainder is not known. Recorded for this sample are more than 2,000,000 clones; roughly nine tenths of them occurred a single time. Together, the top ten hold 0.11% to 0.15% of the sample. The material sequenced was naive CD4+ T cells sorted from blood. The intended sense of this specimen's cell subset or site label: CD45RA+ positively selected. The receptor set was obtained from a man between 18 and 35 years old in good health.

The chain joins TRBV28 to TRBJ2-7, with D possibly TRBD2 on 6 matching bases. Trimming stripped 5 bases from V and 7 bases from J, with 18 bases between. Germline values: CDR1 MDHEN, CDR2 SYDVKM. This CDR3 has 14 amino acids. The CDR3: CASSARGAWEEQYF. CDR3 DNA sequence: TGTGCCAGCAGTGCTCGCGGGGCCTGGGAAGAGCAGTACTTC.

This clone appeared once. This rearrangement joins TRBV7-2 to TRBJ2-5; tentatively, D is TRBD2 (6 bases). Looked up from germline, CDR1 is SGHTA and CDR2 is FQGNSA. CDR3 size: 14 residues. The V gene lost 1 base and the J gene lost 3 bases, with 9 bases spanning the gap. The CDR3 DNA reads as TGTGCCAGCAGCTTAGGGGTAGCGGAAGAGACCCAGTACTTC. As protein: CASSLGVAEETQYF.

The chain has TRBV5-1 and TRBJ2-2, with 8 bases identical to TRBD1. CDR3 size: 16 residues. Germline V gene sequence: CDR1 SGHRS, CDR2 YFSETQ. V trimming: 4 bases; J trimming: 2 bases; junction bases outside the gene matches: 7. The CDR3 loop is CASSHTGGSNTGELFF. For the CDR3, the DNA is TGCGCCAGCAGCCACACAGGGGGTAGTAACACCGGGGAGCTGTTTTTT.

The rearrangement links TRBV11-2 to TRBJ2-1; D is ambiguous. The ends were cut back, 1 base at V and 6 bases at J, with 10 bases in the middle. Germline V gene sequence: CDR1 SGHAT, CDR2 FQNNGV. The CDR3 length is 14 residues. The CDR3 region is CASSLGLGLNEQFF. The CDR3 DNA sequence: TGTGCCAGCAGCTTAGGGTTAGGCCTCAATGAGCAGTTCTTC.

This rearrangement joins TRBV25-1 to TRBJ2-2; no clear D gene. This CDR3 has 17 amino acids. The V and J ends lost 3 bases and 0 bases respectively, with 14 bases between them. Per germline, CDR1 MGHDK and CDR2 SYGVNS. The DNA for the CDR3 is TGTGCCAGCAGTGATCTAGGCCATGGCGCGAACACCGGGGAGCTGTTTTTT. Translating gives CASSDLGHGANTGELFF.

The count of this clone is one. CDR3 DNA: TGTGCCAGCGATAAGGGGGGGGGCTTGATTGAGCAGTTCTTC. Translated: CASDKGGGLIEQFF. The rearrangement joins TRBV6-1 to TRBJ2-1; the D gene is possibly TRBD2 (7 bases). The CDR3 is 14 amino acids. The V end lost 8 bases, the J end lost 9 bases, and 20 bases lay between the germline ends. Germline assignment: CDR1 MNHNS and CDR2 SASEGT.

Here the CDR3 DNA reads TGTGCCAGCAGCTTCTTATTAGGGAGCAGCTCGTCCTACGAGCAGTACTTC. This encodes CASSFLLGSSSSYEQYF. The chain joins TRBV11-2 to TRBJ2-7; weak D call: TRBD2 (5 bases). This CDR3 is 17 amino acids long. V was shortened by 3 bases and J by 1 base, with 19 bases between the two germline ends. Germline lookup yields CDR1 SGHAT and CDR2 FQNNGV.

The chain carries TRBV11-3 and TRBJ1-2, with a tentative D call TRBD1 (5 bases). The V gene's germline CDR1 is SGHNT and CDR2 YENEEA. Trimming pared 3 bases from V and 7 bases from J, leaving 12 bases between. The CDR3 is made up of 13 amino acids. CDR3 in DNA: TGTGCCAGCAGCTTGTCCCAGGGTTCTGGCTACACCTTC. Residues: CASSLSQGSGYTF.

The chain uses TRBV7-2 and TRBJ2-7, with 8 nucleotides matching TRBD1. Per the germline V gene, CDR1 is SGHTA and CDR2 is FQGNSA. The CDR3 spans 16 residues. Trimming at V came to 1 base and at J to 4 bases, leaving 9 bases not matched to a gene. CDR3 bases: TGTGCCAGCAGCTTAGTTGGGACAGGTTCCAATTACGAGCAGTACTTC. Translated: CASSLVGTGSNYEQYF. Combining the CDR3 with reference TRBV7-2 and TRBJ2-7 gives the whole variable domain GAGVSQSPSNKVTEKGKDVELRCDPISGHTALYWYRQSLGQGLEFLIYFQGNSAPDKSGLPSDRFSAERTGGSVSTLTIQRTQQEDSAVYLCASSLVGTGSNYEQYFGPGTRLTVT.

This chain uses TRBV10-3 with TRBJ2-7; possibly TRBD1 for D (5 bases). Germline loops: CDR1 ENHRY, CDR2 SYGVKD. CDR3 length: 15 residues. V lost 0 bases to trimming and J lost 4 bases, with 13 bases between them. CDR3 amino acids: CAISESDSLGYEQYF. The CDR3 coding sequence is TGTGCCATCAGTGAGTCTGACAGTCTCGGTTACGAGCAGTACTTC.

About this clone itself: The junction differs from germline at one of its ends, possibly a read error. Here the CDR3 DNA reads TGCGCCAGCAGCCTTATTAGCGGGTCGGCCTACAATGGGCAGTTCTTC. Amino acids: CASSLISGSAYNGQFF. The chain combines TRBV5-1 with TRBJ2-1; 7 nucleotides agree with TRBD2. There are 16 residues in the CDR3. Germline V CDR1 and CDR2: SGHRS, YFSETQ. The full variable domain, in which reference TRBV5-1 and TRBJ2-1 provide the parts outside the CDR3, is KAGVTQTPRYLIKTRGQQVTLSCSPISGHRSVSWYQQTPGQGLQFLFEYFSETQRNKGNFPGRFSGRQFSNSRSEMNVSTLELGDSALYLCASSLISGSAYNGQFFGPGTRLTVL.

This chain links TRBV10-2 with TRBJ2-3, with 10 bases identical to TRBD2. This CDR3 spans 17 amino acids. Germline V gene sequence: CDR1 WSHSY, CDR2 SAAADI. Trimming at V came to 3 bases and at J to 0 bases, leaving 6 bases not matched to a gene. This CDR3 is CASSDWASGGSTDTQYF. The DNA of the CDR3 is TGCGCCAGCAGTGACTGGGCTAGCGGGGGAAGCACAGATACGCAGTATTTT.